The 32 T cell receptor beta chains given below trace back to one sample, sequenced in a study of cytomegalovirus exposure and HLA in healthy donors. The PCR was carried out with 60 Vbeta primers and 13 Jbeta primers. Profiled with immunoSEQ multiplex PCR; TCRdb holds only in-frame clones, not every one. The sample holds 100,000 to 150,000 clones, 82% seen once. Sequenced sample: PBMCs. These receptors were collected from a woman aged 50 to 65 in good health and CMV-seropositive.

The table lists this clone with a count of one. The junction and the germline gene differ at one end; a read error may be behind it. This chain connects TRBV7-9 to TRBJ1-2, with D perhaps TRBD1 (5 bases). The CDR3 has 14 amino acids. The germline V gene has CDR1 SEHNR and CDR2 FQNEAQ (reference sequence). CDR3 loop: CSSSLATVSYGYTF. DNA of the CDR3: TGTTCCAGCAGCTTAGCGACAGTCAGCTATGGCTACACCTTC.

The V and J genes are TRBV4-1 and TRBJ2-7; 11 bases fit TRBD2. The CDR3 spans 16 residues. The germline V gene has CDR1 MGHRA and CDR2 YSYEKL. Trimming at V came to 1 base and at J to 3 bases, leaving 5 bases not matched to a gene. This chain's CDR3 is CASSQGTSGFYYEQYF. The CDR3, as DNA: TGCGCCAGCAGCCAAGGGACTAGCGGGTTCTACTACGAGCAGTACTTC.

The chain recombines TRBV9 with TRBJ1-2, with D maybe TRBD1 (5 bases). V was trimmed by 0 bases and J by 3 bases, leaving 12 bases between them. Germline loops: CDR1 SGDLS, CDR2 YYNGEE. The CDR3 contains 15 residues. Written as DNA, the CDR3 is TGTGCCAGCAGCGTAGCCTCGACAGCTTACTATGGCTACACCTTC. Translating gives CASSVASTAYYGYTF. The full variable domain, with the rest looked up from reference TRBV9 and TRBJ1-2, is DSGVTQTPKHLITATGQRVTLRCSPRSGDLSVYWYQQSLDQGLQFLIQYYNGEERAKGNILERFSAQQFPDLHSELNLSSLELGDSALYFCASSVASTAYYGYTFGSGTRLTVV.

This rearrangement joins TRBV4-1 to TRBJ2-3; 9 positions agree with TRBD2. The germline V gene has CDR1 MGHRA and CDR2 YSYEKL. Trimming took 1 base from V and 6 from J; bases not matched to a gene: 11. The CDR3 length is 17 residues. The CDR3 is CASSQGPAGGTRDTQYF. The CDR3 coding sequence is TGCGCCAGCAGCCAAGGCCCCGCGGGGGGGACCAGGGATACGCAGTATTTT.

The chain links TRBV5-1 to TRBJ2-3; no clear D gene. The CDR3 is 13 residues long. CDR1 and CDR2 from the germline V gene are SGHRS and YFSETQ. The ends were cut back, 4 bases at V and 0 bases at J, with 6 bases in the middle. This CDR3 reads CASSPTSTDTQYF. The CDR3 nucleotides are TGCGCCAGCAGCCCGACTAGCACAGATACGCAGTATTTT.

To note about this clone: In the same sample, other DNA sequences code for this CDR3. The chain carries TRBV5-4 and TRBJ1-2; 11 positions match TRBD1. This CDR3 comprises 15 residues. The V segment lost 4 bases and the J segment 4 bases; nucleotides outside the gene matches: 6. Per the germline V gene, CDR1 is SGHNT and CDR2 is YYREEE (reference sequence). In DNA form, the CDR3 reads TGTGCCAGCAGCCTCGGGACAGGGGGATTCTATGGCTACACCTTC. It codes for CASSLGTGGFYGYTF.

This clone has only one observation. V is TRBV5-1 and J is TRBJ1-5, with D perhaps TRBD1 (6 bases). Trimming stripped 0 bases from V and 2 bases from J, with 9 bases between. This CDR3 region has 15 residues. CDR1 and CDR2 from the germline V gene are SGHRS and YFSETQ. In DNA, the CDR3 is TGCGCCAGCAGCTTGGACCCAGGGGGCAATCAGCCCCAGCATTTT. It encodes CASSLDPGGNQPQHF.

The V and J genes are TRBV7-9 and TRBJ2-2; the D gene is possibly TRBD2 (6 bases). Germline CDR1 reads SEHNR; CDR2 reads FQNEAQ (reference sequence). The CDR3 is 15 amino acids. The V gene lost 4 bases and the J gene lost 6 bases, with 15 bases spanning the gap. This CDR3 reads CASSSRGSGAGELFF. As DNA, the CDR3 is TGTGCCAGCAGCTCCCGGGGTAGCGGCGCCGGGGAGCTGTTTTTT. The complete variable domain, with remaining parts taken from reference TRBV7-9 and TRBJ2-2, reads DTGVSQNPRHKITKRGQNVTFRCDPISEHNRLYWYRQTLGQGPEFLTYFQNEAQLEKSRLLSDRFSAERPKGSFSTLEIQRTEQGDSAMYLCASSSRGSGAGELFFGEGSRLTVL.

J is TRBJ1-5 and V is TRBV1; TRBD1, as called in the table, went unchecked against the DNA. TRBV1 is marked as a pseudogene. There are 13 residues in the CDR3. CDR3 protein: CTSSPDRGQPQHF. CDR3 bases: TGCACCAGCAGCCCGGACAGGGGGCAGCCCCAGCATTTT.

The rearrangement joins TRBV9 to TRBJ2-3; TRBD2 agrees at 7 bases. The germline V gene encodes CDR1 SGDLS and CDR2 YYNGEE. V lost 2 bases and J lost 9; bases outside the gene matches: 15. CDR3 size: 16 residues. Written as DNA, the CDR3 is TGTGCCAGCAGCGTGGCTAGCGGATGGGGGGTTGCCACGCAGTATTTT. Amino acids: CASSVASGWGVATQYF.

J is TRBJ1-2 and V is TRBV5-1, with a possible D match to TRBD1 (6 bases). Trimming stripped 3 bases from V and 2 bases from J, with 17 bases between. Germline V gene data show CDR1 as SGHRS and CDR2 as YFSETQ. The CDR3 consists of 16 residues. The CDR3 DNA follows: TGCGCCAGCAGCTCCGAGGTGGACAGTACGAACTATGGCTACACCTTC. It is translated as CASSSEVDSTNYGYTF.

V and J are TRBV28 and TRBJ2-5, with a weak D call TRBD1 (5 bases). Trimming pared 7 bases from V and 4 bases from J, leaving 13 bases between. The CDR3 contains 13 residues. The germline CDR1 and CDR2 sequences are MDHEN and SYDVKM. This CDR3 reads CASKSQGRETQYF. The CDR3 nucleotides read TGTGCCAGCAAATCTCAGGGTCGAGAGACCCAGTACTTC.

V gene TRBV21-1 combines with J gene TRBJ2-5; TRBD2 was called by the table and not checked on the DNA. The DNA end lines up better with TRBJ2-7; the J call may be wrong. TRBV21-1 is assigned pseudogene status. The CDR3 is 19 residues long. CDR3 in amino acids: CASSKSASGGFPLPYEQYF. The CDR3 nucleotides are TGTGCCAGCAGCAAAAGCGCTAGCGGGGGTTTTCCTCTACCCTACGAGCAGTACTTC.

The V call is TRBV2, the J call TRBJ1-2; TRBD1 matches at 10 bases. V shed 5 bases, J shed 3 bases, and the junction held 12 bases outside the gene matches. The CDR3 loop spans 17 amino acids. From germline, CDR1 is SNHLY and CDR2 FYNNEI. CDR3 sequence: CASSYPGQGLSDYGYTF. In DNA form, the CDR3 reads TGTGCCAGCAGTTATCCGGGACAGGGGTTGTCTGACTATGGCTACACCTTC.

The genes are TRBV6-5 and TRBJ2-7, with 8 bases identical to TRBD1. Germline-derived CDR1 and CDR2 are MNHEY and SVGAGI. V shed 10 bases and J 1 base; nucleotides not matched to a gene: 6. The length of the CDR3 is 13 residues. Here the CDR3 reads CATRTGRSYEQYF. In nucleotides, the CDR3 is TGTGCCACTCGGACAGGGCGATCCTACGAGCAGTACTTC.

In the case of this clone: Other nucleotide sequences in the sample specify the same CDR3. The rearrangement links TRBV5-6 to TRBJ2-1; maybe TRBD1 (6 bases). Germline V gene data show CDR1 as SGHDT and CDR2 as YYEEEE. The V end lost 0 bases, the J end lost 9 bases, and 19 bases lay between the germline ends. The CDR3 extends over 16 amino acids. The CDR3 bases are TGTGCCAGCAGCTTGGGGGGGCCGGGCCAAAGGGGTGAGCAGTTCTTC. Translated: CASSLGGPGQRGEQFF.

The V and J genes are TRBV7-9 and TRBJ2-3, with TRBD2 matching over 10 bases. Germline CDR1 reads SEHNR; CDR2 reads FQNEAQ (reference sequence). Trimming cost V 2 bases and J 5 bases; bases outside gene matches: 4. This CDR3 comprises 15 residues. CDR3 sequence reads: CASSLLAGDLDTQYF. Here the CDR3 DNA reads TGTGCCAGCAGCTTACTAGCGGGAGATTTAGATACGCAGTATTTT.

This clone was recorded a few times. This chain joins TRBV7-2 and TRBJ2-7, with a tentative D call TRBD2 (6 bases). The CDR3 is 13 amino acids. Deletions cut 4 bases from V and 3 bases from J, with 10 bases between. CDR1 is SGHTA, CDR2 FQGNSA, per germline. The CDR3 is CASSSMGGYEQYF. The CDR3 DNA reads TGTGCCAGCAGCTCGATGGGGGGCTACGAGCAGTACTTC.

The chain recombines TRBV7-9 with TRBJ1-1; perhaps TRBD1 as D (6 bases). V was pared by 5 bases and J by 3 bases, with 16 bases between. CDR3 length equals 15 residues. Germline CDR1 and CDR2: SEHNR and FQNEAQ (reference sequence). The CDR3 loop reads CASSPLAGEHTEAFF. Written as DNA, the CDR3 is TGTGCCAGCAGCCCCCTCGCAGGGGAACACACTGAAGCTTTCTTT.

The chain recombines TRBV4-3 with TRBJ1-1; D gene ambiguous. V was clipped by 6 bases and J by 0 bases, with 17 bases between them. In germline, CDR1 is LGHNA, CDR2 YSLEER. The CDR3 spans 16 residues. As DNA, the CDR3 is TGCGCCAGCAGTCGACTCTTAGGTTTCCTGAACACTGAAGCTTTCTTT. Its protein product is CASSRLLGFLNTEAFF.

The chain joins TRBV5-1 to TRBJ1-1; tentatively, D is TRBD1 (6 bases). Trimming pared 3 bases from V and 6 bases from J, leaving 15 bases between. The CDR3 contains 14 residues. The germline V gene encodes CDR1 SGHRS and CDR2 YFSETQ. This chain's CDR3 is CASSSTGWVSEAFF. CDR3 DNA: TGCGCCAGCAGCTCTACAGGGTGGGTGTCTGAAGCTTTCTTT.

This chain links TRBV11-2 with TRBJ2-1; possibly TRBD2 for D (5 bases). Germline loops: CDR1 SGHAT, CDR2 FQNNGV. CDR3 length: 14 residues. V was shortened by 0 bases and J by 8 bases, with 11 bases between the two germline ends. The CDR3 DNA is TGTGCCAGCAGCTTAGAGACTACCTTCCATGAGCAGTTCTTC. Translation gives CASSLETTFHEQFF.

The chain couples TRBV7-8 to TRBJ1-6; D is uncertain. V lost 3 bases and J 10 bases, leaving 13 bases between the germline ends. The V gene's germline CDR1 is SGHVS and CDR2 FQNEAQ. The CDR3 is made up of 14 amino acids. CDR3 DNA sequence: TGTGCCAGCAGCTTTGCGGGCGGAGACTCACCCCTCCACTTT. It encodes CASSFAGGDSPLHF. The full variable domain, completed using reference TRBV7-8 and TRBJ1-6, is GAGVSQSPRYKVAKRGQDVALRCDPISGHVSLFWYQQALGQGPEFLTYFQNEAQLDKSGLPSDRFFAERPEGSVSTLKIQRTQQEDSAVYLCASSFAGGDSPLHFGNGTRLTVT.

The rearrangement joins TRBV5-1 to TRBJ2-7, with 11 bases fitting TRBD1. Trimming removed 0 bases from V and 4 bases from J; junction bases left unmatched: 3. CDR1 SGHRS and CDR2 YFSETQ come from the germline V gene. This CDR3 has 15 residues. The CDR3 region is CASSLGTGGAYEQYF. The CDR3 DNA sequence: TGCGCCAGCAGCTTGGGGACAGGGGGCGCGTACGAGCAGTACTTC.

The rearrangement joins TRBV5-5 to TRBJ1-1, with D tentatively TRBD1 (5 bases). This CDR3 contains 13 residues. Looked up from germline, CDR1 is SGHKS and CDR2 is YYEKEE (reference sequence). Trimming pared 6 bases from V and 6 bases from J, leaving 15 bases between. Here the CDR3 reads CASTFPRGAEAFF. For the CDR3, the DNA is TGTGCCAGCACCTTCCCCCGGGGGGCTGAAGCTTTCTTT.

The rearrangement links TRBV15 to TRBJ2-7; 7 bases map to TRBD1. The V gene end was trimmed by 3 bases and the J gene end by 1 base; junction bases not matched to a gene: 3. The germline CDR1 and CDR2 sequences are LNHNV and YYDKDF (reference sequence). CDR3 size: 14 residues. The CDR3 nucleotides read TGTGCCACCAGCAGGCGACAGGGATCCTACGAGCAGTACTTC. This sequence encodes CATSRRQGSYEQYF.

The rearrangement links TRBV4-1 to TRBJ1-1; 9 bases are shared with TRBD1. Germline lookup yields CDR1 MGHRA and CDR2 YSYEKL. With V trimmed by 4 bases and J by 4 bases, 7 bases remained unmatched. The CDR3 has 15 residues. Here the CDR3 reads CASSPKQGQGTEAFF. As DNA, the CDR3 is TGCGCCAGCAGCCCGAAGCAGGGACAGGGCACTGAAGCTTTCTTT.

CDR3 in amino acids: CASSVATGVDYGYTF. DNA for the CDR3: TGTGCCAGCAGCGTAGCCACAGGGGTAGACTATGGCTACACCTTC. The chain couples TRBV9 to TRBJ1-2, with TRBD1 matching 7 bases. Germline CDR1 reads SGDLS; CDR2 reads YYNGEE. V was clipped by 0 bases and J by 3 bases; unmatched bases: 5. There are 15 residues in the CDR3.

V usage is TRBV5-1 and J usage is TRBJ2-1; D is perhaps TRBD1 (5 bases). This CDR3 is 19 amino acids long. Germline V CDR1 and CDR2: SGHRS, YFSETQ. The V gene lost 0 bases and the J gene lost 0 bases, with 19 bases spanning the gap. CDR3 DNA sequence: TGCGCCAGCAGCTTGGCCGTAGACAGCCTACAAAGCTCCTACAATGAGCAGTTCTTC. Its protein product is CASSLAVDSLQSSYNEQFF.

The genes are TRBV12-5 and TRBJ2-1, with 8 bases that match TRBD2. V lost 5 bases and J lost 9; bases outside the gene matches: 12. From germline, CDR1 is LGHNT and CDR2 FRNRAP. CDR3 length: 15 residues. The CDR3 DNA reads TGTGCTAGTGGTCCCCGGGGGGGTTTGAAGGGTGAGCAGTTCTTC. This gives the protein CASGPRGGLKGEQFF.

The J gene is TRBJ2-3, the V gene TRBV11-3; TRBD2 matches 7 bases. The CDR3 is 14 amino acids. V shed 5 bases, J shed 4 bases, and the junction held 6 bases outside the gene matches. Germline loops: CDR1 SGHNT, CDR2 YENEEA. The chain's CDR3 is CASSRSRGADTQYF. The CDR3 DNA follows: TGTGCCAGCAGCCGTAGCCGGGGGGCAGATACGCAGTATTTT.

This clone has more than one count but fewer than ten. The V gene is TRBV5-4, the J gene TRBJ1-1; unclear D gene. Germline CDR1 and CDR2: SGHNT and YYREEE (reference sequence). CDR3 length: 13 amino acids. The V and J ends lost 5 bases and 0 bases respectively, with 8 bases between them. CDR3 DNA sequence: TGTGCCAGCAGTTTCACGGTGAACACTGAAGCTTTCTTT. Translated, it gives CASSFTVNTEAFF.